This T cell receptor (beta chain) was captured in a study of blood T cell repertoires in COVID-19. Source study methods: Amplification of reference gene primers provided the estimated nucleated cell counts. TCRdb's table, derived via immunoSEQ multiplex PCR, lists solely in-frame clones and lacks some. V, J and clone size derive from that table, while D and trimming were established from the DNA sequence. The sample lists around 100,000 clones; around 79% were seen once. CDR1 MNHNS and CDR2 SASEGT come from the germline V gene. This CDR3 has 17 amino acids. V trimming: 2 bases; J trimming: 0 bases; junction bases outside the gene matches: 5.

The specimen was peripheral blood. The rearrangement joins TRBV6-1 to TRBJ2-1; 9 positions match TRBD2. The receptor was isolated from a man aged 70 or older with active or convalescent COVID-19. DNA for the CDR3: TGTGCCAGCAGTGAACGTAGTAGCGGGAGCTCCTACAATGAGCAGTTCTTC. It encodes CASSERSSGSSYNEQFF.